A selection of T cell receptor beta chains follows, all from one sample in a study of vaccination and CD4 T cells after COVID-19. These receptors have no identified antigens. TCRdb used MiXCR to reprocess the PCR reads, holding one entry per CDR3 protein. Here the sample spans 9,500 to 13,000 distinct CDR3 sequences, approximately 60% being singletons. The specimen sequenced was CD4+ T cells from blood, cultured in vitro. The receptors derive from a human donor who had recovered from COVID-19. Each CDR3 is given without its conserved first and last residue. Fields, in order: V gene, CDR3 length, CDR3 protein.

V: TRBV6-2/TRBV6-3; length: 14; CDR3: ASRQLGLGLYNEQF
V: TRBV7-2; length: 14; CDR3: ASSLDGGLTNEKLF
V: TRBV12-3/TRBV12-4; length: 11; CDR3: ASSGTGNSPLH
V: TRBV7-6; length: 12; CDR3: ASSLGGQGGEQY
V: TRBV7-7; length: 11; CDR3: ASSLTQNTEAF
V: TRBV5-1; length: 11; CDR3: ASSTLAGDTQY
V: TRBV27; length: 13; CDR3: ASSITDRGGQGYT
V: TRBV7-2; length: 11; CDR3: ASGDGSNQPQH
V: TRBV7-2; length: 13; CDR3: ASSPPEWREQTQY
V: TRBV20-1; length: 9; CDR3: SAQDQETQY
V: TRBV18; length: 14; CDR3: ASSPPESLSNQPQH
V: TRBV7-2; length: 12; CDR3: ASSMDYSTDTQY
V: TRBV27; length: 13; CDR3: ASSLGGQVEGPLH
V: TRBV20-1; length: 11; CDR3: SAPVTGGGEAF
V: TRBV20-1; length: 14; CDR3: SAREGVGVSGNTIY
V: TRBV6-1; length: 12; CDR3: ASRRPGGMGEQF
V: TRBV6-5; length: 12; CDR3: ASSSVDRGTPLH
V: TRBV5-4; length: 11; CDR3: ASSPQEDYGYT
V: TRBV7-8; length: 14; CDR3: ASSLAGGGARNEQF
V: TRBV12-3/TRBV12-4; length: 9; CDR3: ASSLVYEQY
V: TRBV11-2; length: 11; CDR3: ASSLEMNTEAF
V: TRBV7-8; length: 13; CDR3: ASRADSGRTGELF
V: TRBV15; length: 13; CDR3: ATSRAPGRSGELF
V: TRBV6-5; length: 15; CDR3: ASSYSMVAGTSYEQY